The rows below give T cell receptor beta chains drawn from one sample of a study of CD8+CD57+ T cells in acquired aplastic anemia. TCRdb reprocessed the reads with MiXCR, giving one entry per CDR3 protein. The sample contains nearly 60,000 distinct CDR3 sequences, about 56% of which appear only once. What was sequenced was sorted CD4+, CD8+, or CD8+CD57+ T cells (not recorded which) from PBMCs. Source of these receptors: a human donor with aplastic anemia. CDR3s include the opening cysteine and the closing phenylalanine or tryptophan. Fields, in order: CDR3 protein, CDR3 DNA, D gene, clone size, J gene, V gene, CDR3 length. D genes are given only for firm matches. A clone size is listed for some rows: how often the clone was seen (once, few, many), or a class if it is expanded.

CDR3 protein: CASRDSLVRYTF
CDR3 DNA: TGTGCCAGCAGGGACAGCTTAGTCCGCTACACCTTC
D gene: -
clone size: -
J gene: TRBJ1-2
V gene: TRBV2
CDR3 length: 12

CDR3 protein: CAATGAAYEQYF
CDR3 DNA: TGTGCCGCCACAGGGGCAGCCTACGAGCAGTACTTC
D gene: TRBD1
clone size: -
J gene: TRBJ2-7
V gene: TRBV2
CDR3 length: 12

CDR3 protein: CASSPGAVAKNIQYF
CDR3 DNA: TGTGCCAGCAGCCCTGGGGCGGTAGCCAAAAACATTCAGTACTTC
D gene: -
clone size: few
J gene: TRBJ2-4
V gene: TRBV27
CDR3 length: 15

CDR3 protein: CASSVGGQETQYF
CDR3 DNA: TGTGCCAGCAGCGTCGGGGGCCAAGAGACCCAGTACTTC
D gene: -
clone size: many
J gene: TRBJ2-5
V gene: TRBV9
CDR3 length: 13

CDR3 protein: CASSVPPRGPNYGYTF
CDR3 DNA: TGTGCCAGCAGTGTCCCCCCCAGGGGACCTAACTATGGCTACACCTTC
D gene: -
clone size: few
J gene: TRBJ1-2
V gene: TRBV2
CDR3 length: 16

CDR3 protein: CATSRDHGSYEQYF
CDR3 DNA: TGTGCCACCAGCAGAGATCATGGCTCCTACGAGCAGTACTTC
D gene: -
clone size: -
J gene: TRBJ2-7
V gene: TRBV15
CDR3 length: 14

CDR3 protein: CAIGRQGSYEQYF
CDR3 DNA: TGTGCCATCGGCAGGCAGGGCTCCTACGAGCAGTACTTC
D gene: -
clone size: -
J gene: TRBJ2-7
V gene: TRBV10-3
CDR3 length: 13

CDR3 protein: CASSFGYSMNTEAFF
CDR3 DNA: TGTGCCAGCAGCTTCGGGTACTCCATGAACACTGAAGCTTTCTTT
D gene: -
clone size: -
J gene: TRBJ1-1
V gene: TRBV7-9
CDR3 length: 15

CDR3 protein: CATSHRDGELFF
CDR3 DNA: TGTGCCACCAGCCACAGGGACGGGGAGCTGTTTTTT
D gene: -
clone size: -
J gene: TRBJ2-2
V gene: TRBV7-2
CDR3 length: 12

CDR3 protein: CATNETQGGEQYF
CDR3 DNA: TGTGCCACCAATGAGACCCAGGGAGGCGAGCAGTACTTC
D gene: -
clone size: -
J gene: TRBJ2-7
V gene: TRBV24-1
CDR3 length: 13

CDR3 protein: CATSRDGRGSYEQYF
CDR3 DNA: TGTGCCACCAGCAGAGATGGGCGGGGCTCCTACGAGCAGTACTTC
D gene: -
clone size: -
J gene: TRBJ2-7
V gene: TRBV15
CDR3 length: 15

CDR3 protein: CATSSRRTYNEQFF
CDR3 DNA: TGTGCCACCAGCAGTAGGCGGACCTACAATGAGCAGTTCTTC
D gene: -
clone size: -
J gene: TRBJ2-1
V gene: TRBV15
CDR3 length: 14

CDR3 protein: CASSLAGPYGYTF
CDR3 DNA: TGTGCCAGCAGCTTGGCTGGGCCGTATGGCTACACCTTC
D gene: -
clone size: -
J gene: TRBJ1-2
V gene: TRBV5-5
CDR3 length: 13

CDR3 protein: CASSDGGLNYGYTF
CDR3 DNA: TGTGCCAGCAGTGACGGTGGACTAAACTATGGCTACACCTTC
D gene: -
clone size: medium-sized
J gene: TRBJ1-2
V gene: TRBV2
CDR3 length: 14

CDR3 protein: CASSSDSAYEQYF
CDR3 DNA: TGCGCCAGCAGCTCGGACAGCGCCTACGAGCAGTACTTC
D gene: -
clone size: -
J gene: TRBJ2-7
V gene: TRBV5-1
CDR3 length: 13

CDR3 protein: CSVGDGVLGNQPQHF
CDR3 DNA: TGCAGCGTTGGGGACGGGGTTTTGGGCAATCAGCCCCAGCATTTT
D gene: -
clone size: -
J gene: TRBJ1-5
V gene: TRBV29-1
CDR3 length: 15

CDR3 protein: CASSESPDHYGYTF
CDR3 DNA: TGCGCCAGCAGTGAGTCGCCGGACCACTATGGCTACACCTTC
D gene: -
clone size: -
J gene: TRBJ1-2
V gene: TRBV10-2
CDR3 length: 14

CDR3 protein: CASSESGGLQETQYF
CDR3 DNA: TGCGCCAGCAGTGAGTCGGGGGGACTGCAAGAGACCCAGTACTTC
D gene: -
clone size: -
J gene: TRBJ2-5
V gene: TRBV10-2
CDR3 length: 15

CDR3 protein: CSVERLGTNEKLFF
CDR3 DNA: TGCAGCGTCGAGAGGCTGGGAACTAATGAAAAACTGTTTTTT
D gene: -
clone size: -
J gene: TRBJ1-4
V gene: TRBV29-1
CDR3 length: 14